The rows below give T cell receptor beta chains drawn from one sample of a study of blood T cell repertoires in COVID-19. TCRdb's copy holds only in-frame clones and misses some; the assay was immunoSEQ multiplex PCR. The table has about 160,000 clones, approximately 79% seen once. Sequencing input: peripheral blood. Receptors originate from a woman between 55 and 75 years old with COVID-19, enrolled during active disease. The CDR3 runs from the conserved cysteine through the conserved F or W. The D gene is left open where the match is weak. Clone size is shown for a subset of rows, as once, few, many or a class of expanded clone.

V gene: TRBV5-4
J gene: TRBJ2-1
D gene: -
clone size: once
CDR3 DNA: TGTGCCAGCGGGAGCGTGAGCTCCTACAATGAGCAGTTCTTC
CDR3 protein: CASGSVSSYNEQFF

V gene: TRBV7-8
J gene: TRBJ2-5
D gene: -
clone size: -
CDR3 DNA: TGTGCCAGCAGCTTAGATGGGTGGGGGGGCGTGATCGAAGAGACCCAGTACTTC
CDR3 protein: CASSLDGWGGVIEETQYF

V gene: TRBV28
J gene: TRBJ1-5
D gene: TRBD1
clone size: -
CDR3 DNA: TGTGCCAGCAGTTACAGGGGGGCGCCCCAGCATTTT
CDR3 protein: CASSYRGAPQHF

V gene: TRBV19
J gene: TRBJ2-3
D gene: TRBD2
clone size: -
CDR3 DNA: TGTGCCAGTAGTAAACCTAGCGGGACTTTTAGCACAGATACGCAGTATTTT
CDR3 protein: CASSKPSGTFSTDTQYF

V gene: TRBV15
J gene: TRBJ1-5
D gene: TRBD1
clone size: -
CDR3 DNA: TGTGCCACCAGCAGCCAACAGGGGAGACGGCAGCCCCAGCATTTT
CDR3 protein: CATSSQQGRRQPQHF

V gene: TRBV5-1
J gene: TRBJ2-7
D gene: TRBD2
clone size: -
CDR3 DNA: TGCGCCAGCACTCAAGGGGGCGGGAGGGCCAGGTCCGGGACCTACGAGCAGTACTTC
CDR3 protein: CASTQGGGRARSGTYEQYF

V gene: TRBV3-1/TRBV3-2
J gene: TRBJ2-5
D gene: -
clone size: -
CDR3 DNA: TGTGCCAGCGGGAGGTGGCGGAACCAAGAGACCCAGTACTTC
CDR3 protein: CASGRWRNQETQYF

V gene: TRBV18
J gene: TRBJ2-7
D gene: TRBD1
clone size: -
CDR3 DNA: TGTGCCAGCTCACCAGGGACAGGGGGCTCTGGGCAGTACTTC
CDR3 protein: CASSPGTGGSGQYF

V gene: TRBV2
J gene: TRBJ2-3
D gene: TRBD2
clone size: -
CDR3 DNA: TGTGCCAGCAGTGGACTAGCACGGAAGACAGATACGCAGTATTTT
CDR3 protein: CASSGLARKTDTQYF

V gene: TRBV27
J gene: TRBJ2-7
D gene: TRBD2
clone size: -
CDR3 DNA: TGTGCCAGCAGTCGCAATAGCGGGGGGCACCCCTACGAGCAGTACTTC
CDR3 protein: CASSRNSGGHPYEQYF

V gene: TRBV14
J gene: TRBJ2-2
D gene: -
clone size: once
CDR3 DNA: TGTGCCAGCAGCCAAGATAGCCCGGGGACCGGGGAGCTGTTTTTT
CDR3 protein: CASSQDSPGTGELFF

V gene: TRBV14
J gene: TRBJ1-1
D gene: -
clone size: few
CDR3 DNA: TGTGCCAGCAGCCAAGTCCGGAACACTGAAGCTTTCTTT
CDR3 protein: CASSQVRNTEAFF

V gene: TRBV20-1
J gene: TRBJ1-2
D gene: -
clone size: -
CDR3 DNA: TGCAGTGCTCCTAATGGCTACACCTTC
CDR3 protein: CSAPNGYTF

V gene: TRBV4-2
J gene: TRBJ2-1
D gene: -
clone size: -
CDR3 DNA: TGTGCCAGCAGCCAAGGCGGGCTATTCAGGGGTTACAATGAGCAGTTCTTC
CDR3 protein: CASSQGGLFRGYNEQFF

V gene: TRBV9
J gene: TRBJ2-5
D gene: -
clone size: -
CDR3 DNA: TGTGCCAGCAGCCCCCTAACAGCAGAAGAGACCCAGTACTTC
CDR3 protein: CASSPLTAEETQYF

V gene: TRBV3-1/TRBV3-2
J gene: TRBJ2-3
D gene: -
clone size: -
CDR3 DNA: TGTGCCAGCAGCCAAGAAGCTAGCGACGGCCCCCCAGATACGCAGTATTTT
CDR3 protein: CASSQEASDGPPDTQYF

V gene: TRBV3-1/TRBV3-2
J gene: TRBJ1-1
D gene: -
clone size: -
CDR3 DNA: TGTGCCAGCAGCCAAACCATGGACAGCACTGAAGCTTTCTTT
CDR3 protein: CASSQTMDSTEAFF

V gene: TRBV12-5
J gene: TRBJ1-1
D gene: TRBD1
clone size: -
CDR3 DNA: TGTGCTAGTGGTTTGGTATCGGGCAGGGGGTCATCCAGCACTGAAGCTTTCTTT
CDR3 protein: CASGLVSGRGSSSTEAFF

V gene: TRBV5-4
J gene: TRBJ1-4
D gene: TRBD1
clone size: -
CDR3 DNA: TGTGCCAGCAGCGCCGGACAGGGGAGGGGGGAAAAACTGTTTTTT
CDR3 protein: CASSAGQGRGEKLFF

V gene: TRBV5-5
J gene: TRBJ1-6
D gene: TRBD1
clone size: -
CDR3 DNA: TGTGCCAGCAGTCGACACATGACAGGGACCAATTCACCCCTCCACTTT
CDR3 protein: CASSRHMTGTNSPLHF

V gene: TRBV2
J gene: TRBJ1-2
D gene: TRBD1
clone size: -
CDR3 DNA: TGTGCCAGCAGTCCGAAACGACAGGGGCCATACGACTTC
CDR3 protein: CASSPKRQGPYDF

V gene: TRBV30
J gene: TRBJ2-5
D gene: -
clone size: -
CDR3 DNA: TGTGCCTGGAGCCGAGGAGCGCTTCAAGAGACCCAGTACTTC
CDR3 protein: CAWSRGALQETQYF

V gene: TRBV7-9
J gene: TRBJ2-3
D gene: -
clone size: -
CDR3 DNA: TGTGCCAGCAGCTCCACCTATCCCAGGGGGGAGTCTAGCACAGATACGCAGTATTTT
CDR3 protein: CASSSTYPRGESSTDTQYF

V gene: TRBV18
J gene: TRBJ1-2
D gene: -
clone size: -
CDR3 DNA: TGTGCCAGCTCACTAAACAGGGAAAACTATGGCTACACCTTC
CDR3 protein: CASSLNRENYGYTF

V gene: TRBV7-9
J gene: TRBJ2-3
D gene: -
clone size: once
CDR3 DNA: TGTGCCAGCAGCTTAGGAAGCGGACTTCACACAGATACGCAGTATTTT
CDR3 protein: CASSLGSGLHTDTQYF

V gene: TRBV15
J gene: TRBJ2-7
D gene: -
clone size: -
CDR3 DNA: TGTGCCACCAGCAGAGATCGTTCGGAGGGCCCCTACGAGCAGTACTTC
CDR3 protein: CATSRDRSEGPYEQYF

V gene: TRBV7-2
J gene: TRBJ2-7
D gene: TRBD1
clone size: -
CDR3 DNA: TGTGCCAGCAGCAAGTCCCGGGACAGGTTCTACGAGCAGTACTTC
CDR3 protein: CASSKSRDRFYEQYF

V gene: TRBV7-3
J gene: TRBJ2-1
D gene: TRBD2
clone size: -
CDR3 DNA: TGTGCCAGCAGTCGATCAGCGGGGGGTACTAATGAGCAGTTCTTC
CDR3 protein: CASSRSAGGTNEQFF

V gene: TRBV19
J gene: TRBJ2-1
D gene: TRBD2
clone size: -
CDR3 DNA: TGTGCCAGTGGGAGGGATGAATCCTACAATGAGCAGTTCTTC
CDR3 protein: CASGRDESYNEQFF

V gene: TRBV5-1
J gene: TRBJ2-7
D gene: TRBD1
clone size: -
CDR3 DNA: TGCGCCAGCAGCTATGACAGGGGTCCGGGAGAGCAGTACTTC
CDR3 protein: CASSYDRGPGEQYF

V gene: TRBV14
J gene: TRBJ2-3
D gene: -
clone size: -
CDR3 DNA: TGTGCCAGCAGCCAGGTCGCGGTAGATACGCAGTATTTT
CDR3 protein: CASSQVAVDTQYF

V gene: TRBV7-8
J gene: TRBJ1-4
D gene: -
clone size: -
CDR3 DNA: TGTGCCAGCACCGATAAGCGTGCGGCTAATGAAAAACTGTTTTTT
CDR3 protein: CASTDKRAANEKLFF

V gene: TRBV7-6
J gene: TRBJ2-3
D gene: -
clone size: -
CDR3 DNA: TGTGCCAGCAGCGGCGGTGCGGTTAGTGCAGATACGCAGTATTTT
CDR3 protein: CASSGGAVSADTQYF

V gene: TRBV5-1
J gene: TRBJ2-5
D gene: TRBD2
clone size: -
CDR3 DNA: TGCGCCAGCCTTCCCCTGGCGGGGGGACCTCAGGAGACCCAGTACTTC
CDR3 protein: CASLPLAGGPQETQYF

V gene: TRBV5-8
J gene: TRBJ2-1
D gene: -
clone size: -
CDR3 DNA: TGTGCCAGCAGGCAGGCGGGTGGTATGGGCTCCTACAATGAGCAGTTCTTC
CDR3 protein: CASRQAGGMGSYNEQFF

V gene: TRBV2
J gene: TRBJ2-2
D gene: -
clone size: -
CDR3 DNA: TGTGCCAGCAGAAACAGGGGGGGGGCCGGGGAGCTGTTTTTT
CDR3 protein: CASRNRGGAGELFF

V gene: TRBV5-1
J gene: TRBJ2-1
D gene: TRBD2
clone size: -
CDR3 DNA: TGCGCCAGCAGCTCCCCCGGGGGGTATGAGCAGTTCTTC
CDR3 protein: CASSSPGGYEQFF

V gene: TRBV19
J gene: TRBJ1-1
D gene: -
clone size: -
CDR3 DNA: TGTGCCAGTAGTATGCACGGGAACACTGAAGCTTTCTTT
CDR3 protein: CASSMHGNTEAFF

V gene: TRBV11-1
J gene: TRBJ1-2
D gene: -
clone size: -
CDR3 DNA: TGTGCCACCGCGAGGACCGGGATTCCTTATGGCTACACCTTC
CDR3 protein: CATARTGIPYGYTF

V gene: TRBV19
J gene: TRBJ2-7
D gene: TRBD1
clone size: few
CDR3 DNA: TGTGCCAGTAGTTCCCGGACAGGGGAGGGCTACGAGCAGTACTTC
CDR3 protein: CASSSRTGEGYEQYF

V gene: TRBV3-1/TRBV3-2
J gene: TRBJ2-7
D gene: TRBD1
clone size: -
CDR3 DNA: TGTGCCAGCAGCCACTCCGGTCAGGGGGTCTACGAGCAGTACTTC
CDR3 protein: CASSHSGQGVYEQYF

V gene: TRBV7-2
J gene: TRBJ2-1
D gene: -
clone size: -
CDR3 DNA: TGTGCCAGCAGCTTATGGACAGTTCCCTACAATGAGCAGTTCTTC
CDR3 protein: CASSLWTVPYNEQFF

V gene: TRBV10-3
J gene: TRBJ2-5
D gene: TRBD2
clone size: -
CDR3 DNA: TGTGCCATCAGTGAAGCCGGGGGGGCCGGAGAGACCCAGTACTTC
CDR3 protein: CAISEAGGAGETQYF

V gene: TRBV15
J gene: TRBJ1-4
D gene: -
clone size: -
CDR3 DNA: TGTGCCACCAGCACAGTCTCAACAGCTAATGAAAAACTGTTTTTT
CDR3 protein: CATSTVSTANEKLFF

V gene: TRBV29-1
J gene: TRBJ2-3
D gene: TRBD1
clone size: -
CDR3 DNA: TGCAGCGTCGGACAGGGTCCTGATACGCAGTATTTT
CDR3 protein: CSVGQGPDTQYF

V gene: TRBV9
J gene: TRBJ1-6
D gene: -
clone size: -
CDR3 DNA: TGTGCCAGCAGCGTATTTCAGGGAAATTCACCCCTCCACTTT
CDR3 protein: CASSVFQGNSPLHF

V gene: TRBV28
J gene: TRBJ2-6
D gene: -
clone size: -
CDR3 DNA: TGTGCCAGCAGCCTTATCTCTGGGGCCAACGTCCTGACTTTC
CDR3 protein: CASSLISGANVLTF